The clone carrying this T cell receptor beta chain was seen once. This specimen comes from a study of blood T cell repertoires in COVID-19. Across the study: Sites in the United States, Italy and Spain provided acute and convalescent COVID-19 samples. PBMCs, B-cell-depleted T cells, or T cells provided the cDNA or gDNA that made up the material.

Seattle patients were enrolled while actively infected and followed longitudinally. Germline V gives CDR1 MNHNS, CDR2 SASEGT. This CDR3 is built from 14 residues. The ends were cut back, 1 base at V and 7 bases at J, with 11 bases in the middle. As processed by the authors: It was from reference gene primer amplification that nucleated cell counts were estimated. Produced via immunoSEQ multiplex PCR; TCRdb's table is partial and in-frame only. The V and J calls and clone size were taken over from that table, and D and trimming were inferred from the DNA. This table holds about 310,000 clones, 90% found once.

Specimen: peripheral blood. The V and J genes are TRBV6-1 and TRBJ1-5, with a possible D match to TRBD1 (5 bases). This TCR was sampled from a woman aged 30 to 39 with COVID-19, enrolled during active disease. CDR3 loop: CASSEGTNPQPQHF. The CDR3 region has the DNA TGTGCCAGCAGTGAAGGGACAAACCCGCAGCCCCAGCATTTT.